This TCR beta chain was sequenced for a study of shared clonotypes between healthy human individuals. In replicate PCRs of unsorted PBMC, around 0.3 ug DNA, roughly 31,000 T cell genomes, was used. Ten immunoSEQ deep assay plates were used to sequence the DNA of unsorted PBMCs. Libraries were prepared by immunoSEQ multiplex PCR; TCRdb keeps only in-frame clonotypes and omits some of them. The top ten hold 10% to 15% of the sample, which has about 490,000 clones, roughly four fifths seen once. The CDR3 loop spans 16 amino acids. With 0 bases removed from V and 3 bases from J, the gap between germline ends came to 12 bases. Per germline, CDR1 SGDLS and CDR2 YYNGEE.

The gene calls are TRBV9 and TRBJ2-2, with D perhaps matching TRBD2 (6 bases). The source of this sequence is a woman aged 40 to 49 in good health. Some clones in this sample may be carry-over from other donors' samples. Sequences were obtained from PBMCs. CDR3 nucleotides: TGTGCCAGCAGCGTAGAGGGTAGCGGATACACCGGGGAGCTGTTTTTT. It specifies CASSVEGSGYTGELFF.